The 6 T cell receptor beta chains in this list originate from one sample, sequenced in a study of blood T cells in healthy people across ages. Primers used in a second PCR of roughly 7 to 11 cycles were a sample-barcoded 5' primer and a J-beta primer mix. TCRdb reprocessed the 5' RACE reads via MiXCR and lists one record per CDR3 protein. The profile shows 760,000 or so distinct CDR3 sequences, approximately 25% of them singletons. The same sample was also studied in work on T cells of mothers and their children.

The material sequenced was blood. The receptors here all came from a boy aged 5-17 years in good health.

The chain combines TRBV9 with TRBJ2-3; D gene uncertain. Germline CDR1 and CDR2: SGDLS and YYNGEE. This CDR3 has 16 residues. The ends were cut back, 0 bases at V and 3 bases at J, with 14 bases in the middle. CDR3 amino acids: CASSVDDLGRTDTQYF. CDR3 DNA: TGTGCCAGCAGCGTAGACGATTTGGGAAGGACAGATACGCAGTATTTT.

The chain employs TRBV20-1 and TRBJ2-4; the D gene is possibly TRBD2 (5 bases). The CDR3 has 13 amino acids. Germline V CDR1 and CDR2: DFQATT, SNEGSKA (reference sequence). V dropped 0 bases and J dropped 7 bases, with 10 bases sitting between them. CDR3: CSARERGLNIQYF. The CDR3 DNA reads TGCAGTGCTAGAGAACGGGGATTGAACATTCAGTACTTC.

This chain links TRBV19 with TRBJ2-5, with D perhaps TRBD1 or TRBD2 (5 bases each). The CDR3 is 15 amino acids. Deletions cut 3 bases from V and 1 base from J, with 12 bases between. From germline, CDR1 is LNHDA and CDR2 SQIVND (reference sequence). Here the CDR3 reads CASSMWGTGQETQYF. DNA of the CDR3: TGTGCCAGTAGTATGTGGGGGACCGGCCAAGAGACCCAGTACTTC.

This clonotype has just a few counts. The chain carries TRBV12-3 or TRBV12-4 and TRBJ2-2; 11 nucleotides agree with TRBD1. The CDR3 extends over 16 amino acids. The V gene end was trimmed by 3 bases and the J gene end by 7 bases; junction bases not matched to a gene: 7. Written as DNA, the CDR3 is TGTGCCAGCAGTTTCACGGACAGGGGGCTTATCGGGGAGCTGTTTTTT. Encoded protein: CASSFTDRGLIGELFF.

The V call is TRBV7-2, the J call TRBJ2-5; no reliable D call. V lost 5 bases, J lost 1 base, and 11 bases lay in between. The CDR3 consists of 14 residues. In germline, CDR1 is SGHTA, CDR2 FQGNSA. This chain's CDR3 is CASSPLRPQETQYF. The CDR3 nucleotides read TGTGCCAGCAGCCCCCTACGCCCCCAAGAGACCCAGTACTTC. Complete variable domain (other parts from reference TRBV7-2 and TRBJ2-5): GAGVSQSPSNKVTEKGKDVELRCDPISGHTALYWYRQSLGQGLEFLIYFQGNSAPDKSGLPSDRFSAERTGGSVSTLTIQRTQQEDSAVYLCASSPLRPQETQYFGPGTRLLVL.

This clonotype was counted only a few times. The V call is TRBV4-1, the J call TRBJ2-5; D is perhaps TRBD2 (6 bases). TRBJ2-1 matches the DNA end more closely, so the J call is doubtful. This CDR3 comprises 17 residues. The germline V gene encodes CDR1 MGHRA and CDR2 YSYEKL. The CDR3 is CASSPHPEEGFYNEQFF. The CDR3 nucleotides are TGCGCCAGCAGCCCCCACCCTGAGGAGGGTTTCTACAATGAGCAGTTCTTC.